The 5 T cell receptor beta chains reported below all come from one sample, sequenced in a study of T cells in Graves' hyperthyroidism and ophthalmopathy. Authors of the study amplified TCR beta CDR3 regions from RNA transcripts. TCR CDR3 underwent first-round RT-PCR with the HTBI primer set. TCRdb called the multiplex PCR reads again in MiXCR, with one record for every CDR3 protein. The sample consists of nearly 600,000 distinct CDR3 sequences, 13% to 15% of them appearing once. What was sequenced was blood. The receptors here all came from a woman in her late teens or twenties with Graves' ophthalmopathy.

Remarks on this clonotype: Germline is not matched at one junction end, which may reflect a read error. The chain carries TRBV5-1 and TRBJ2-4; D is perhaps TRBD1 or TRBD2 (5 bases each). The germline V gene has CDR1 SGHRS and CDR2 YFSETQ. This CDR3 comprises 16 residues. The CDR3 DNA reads TGCGCCAGCAGCCCCCGGGGTTGGGGCACAAAAAGCATTCAGTACTTC. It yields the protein CASSPRGWGTKSIQYF. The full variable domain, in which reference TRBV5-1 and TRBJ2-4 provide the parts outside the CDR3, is KAGVTQTPRYLIKTRGQQVTLSCSPISGHRSVSWYQQTPGQGLQFLFEYFSETQRNKGNFPGRFSGRQFSNSRSEMNVSTLELGDSALYLCASSPRGWGTKSIQYFGAGTRLSVL.

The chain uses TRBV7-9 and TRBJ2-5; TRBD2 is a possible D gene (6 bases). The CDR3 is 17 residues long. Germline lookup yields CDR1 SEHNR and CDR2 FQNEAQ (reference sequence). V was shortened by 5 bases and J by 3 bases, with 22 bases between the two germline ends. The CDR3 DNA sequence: TGTGCCAGCAGCCCACCCGTTCGGAGGGCGGAGAAAGAGACCCAGTACTTC. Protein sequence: CASSPPVRRAEKETQYF.

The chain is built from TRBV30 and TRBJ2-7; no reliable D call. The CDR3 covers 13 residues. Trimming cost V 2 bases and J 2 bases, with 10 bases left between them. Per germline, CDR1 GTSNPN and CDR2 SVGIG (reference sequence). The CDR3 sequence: CAWSNGSPYEQYF. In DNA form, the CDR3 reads TGTGCCTGGAGTAATGGCAGCCCCTACGAGCAGTACTTC.

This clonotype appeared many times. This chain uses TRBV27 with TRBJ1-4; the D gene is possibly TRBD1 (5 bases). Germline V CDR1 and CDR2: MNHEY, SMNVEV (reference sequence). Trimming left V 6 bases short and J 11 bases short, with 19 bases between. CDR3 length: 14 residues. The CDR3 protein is CASSPWGGLRKLFF. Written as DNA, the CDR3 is TGTGCCAGCAGCCCTTGGGGGGGTTTGAGGAAACTGTTTTTT.

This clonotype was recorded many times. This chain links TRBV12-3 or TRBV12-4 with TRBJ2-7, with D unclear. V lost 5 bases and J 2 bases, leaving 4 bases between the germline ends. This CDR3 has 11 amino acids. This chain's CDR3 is CASSETYEQYF. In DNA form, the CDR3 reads TGTGCCAGCAGTGAGACCTACGAGCAGTACTTC.